This T cell receptor beta chain was recovered during a study of cytomegalovirus exposure and HLA in healthy donors. PCR involved 60 Vbeta and 13 Jbeta primers. Sequencing was performed with immunoSEQ multiplex PCR; in TCRdb, only in-frame clones are kept and a portion is missing. The sample data list 100,000 to 150,000 clones. CDR1 and CDR2 from the germline V gene are SGHRS and YFSETQ. The CDR3 extends over 15 amino acids. The germline V and J ends were trimmed by 0 bases and 5 bases, with 15 bases remaining between them. Study-level findings and limits: Overall, approximately 150 TCR beta chains were annotated as cytomegalovirus-associated. HLA alleles showed associations with 15,000 to 20,000 TCR beta sequences in a later analysis, at a 0.05 false discovery rate. Later work found most CMV-associated TCR beta chains apparently HLA-restricted.

As to this clone: As yet, its antigen is unknown.

V gene TRBV5-1 combines with J gene TRBJ2-7; D perhaps matches TRBD2 (5 bases). The specimen sequenced was PBMCs. This sequence originates from a man younger than 30 in good health and CMV-seronegative. In DNA form, the CDR3 reads TGCGCCAGCAGCTTGGTGCCCTTTTCGGGAAACGAGCAGTACTTC. This sequence encodes CASSLVPFSGNEQYF.